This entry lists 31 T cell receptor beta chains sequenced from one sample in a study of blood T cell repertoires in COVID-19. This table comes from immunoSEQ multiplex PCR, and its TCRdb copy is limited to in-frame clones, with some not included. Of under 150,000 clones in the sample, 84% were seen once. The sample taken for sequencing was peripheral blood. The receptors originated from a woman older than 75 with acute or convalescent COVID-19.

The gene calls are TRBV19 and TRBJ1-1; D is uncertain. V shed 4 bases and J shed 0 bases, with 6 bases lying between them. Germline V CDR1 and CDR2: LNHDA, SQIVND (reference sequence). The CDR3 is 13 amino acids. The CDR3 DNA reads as TGTGCCAGTAGTAGCACAGTGAACACTGAAGCTTTCTTT. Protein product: CASSSTVNTEAFF.

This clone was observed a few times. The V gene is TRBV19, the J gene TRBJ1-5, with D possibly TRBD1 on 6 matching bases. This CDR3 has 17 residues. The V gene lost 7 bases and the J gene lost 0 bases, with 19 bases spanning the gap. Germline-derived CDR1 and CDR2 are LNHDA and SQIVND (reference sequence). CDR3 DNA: TGTGCCAGTAAAACTGGGGACACCAGTGTTAGCAATCAGCCCCAGCATTTT. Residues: CASKTGDTSVSNQPQHF.

CDR3 sequence (DNA): TGTGCCAGTAGTATCTTTGGGGGGGCGGACGGCACAGATACGCAGTATTTT. Protein: CASSIFGGADGTDTQYF. The chain combines TRBV19 with TRBJ2-3; D possibly corresponds to TRBD2 (7 bases). The CDR3 has 17 residues. V was trimmed by 3 bases and J by 1 base, leaving 17 bases between them. Germline V gives CDR1 LNHDA, CDR2 SQIVND (reference sequence).

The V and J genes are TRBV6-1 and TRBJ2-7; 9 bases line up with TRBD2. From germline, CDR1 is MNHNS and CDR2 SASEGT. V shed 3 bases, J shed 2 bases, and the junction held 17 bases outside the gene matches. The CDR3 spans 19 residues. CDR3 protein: CASSDPTVGASGVTYEQYF. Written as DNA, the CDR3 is TGTGCCAGCAGTGACCCGACAGTTGGGGCTAGCGGGGTAACCTACGAGCAGTACTTC.

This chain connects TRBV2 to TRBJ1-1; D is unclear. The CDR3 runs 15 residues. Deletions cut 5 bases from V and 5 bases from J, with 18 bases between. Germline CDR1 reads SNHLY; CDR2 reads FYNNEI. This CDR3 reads CASSWAARRRTEAFF. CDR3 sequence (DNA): TGTGCCAGCAGTTGGGCAGCTCGGCGCAGGACTGAAGCTTTCTTT.

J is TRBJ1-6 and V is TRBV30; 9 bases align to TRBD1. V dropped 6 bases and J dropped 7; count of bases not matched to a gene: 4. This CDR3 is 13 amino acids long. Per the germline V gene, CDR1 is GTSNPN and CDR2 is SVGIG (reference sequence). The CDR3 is CACGDRANSPLHF. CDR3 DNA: TGTGCCTGCGGGGACAGGGCGAATTCACCCCTCCACTTT.

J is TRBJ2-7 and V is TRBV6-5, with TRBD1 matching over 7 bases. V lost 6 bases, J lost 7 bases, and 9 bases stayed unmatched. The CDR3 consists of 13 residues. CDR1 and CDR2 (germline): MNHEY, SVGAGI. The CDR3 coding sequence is TGTGCCAGCAGCGGGGACAGCCCGAAAGAGCAGTACTTC. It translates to CASSGDSPKEQYF.

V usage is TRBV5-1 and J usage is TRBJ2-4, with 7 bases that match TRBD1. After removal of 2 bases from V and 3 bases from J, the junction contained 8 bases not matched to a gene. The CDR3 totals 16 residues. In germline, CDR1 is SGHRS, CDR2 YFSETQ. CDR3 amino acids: CASSLGGEISKNIQYF. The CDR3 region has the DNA TGCGCCAGCAGCTTAGGGGGCGAGATCAGCAAAAACATTCAGTACTTC.

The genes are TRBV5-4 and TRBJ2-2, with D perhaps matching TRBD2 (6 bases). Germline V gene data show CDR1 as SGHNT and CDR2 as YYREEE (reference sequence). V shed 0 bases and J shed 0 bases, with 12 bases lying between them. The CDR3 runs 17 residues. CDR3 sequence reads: CASSLDLTGANTGELFF. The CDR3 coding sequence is TGTGCCAGCAGCTTGGACTTAACGGGGGCGAACACCGGGGAGCTGTTTTTT. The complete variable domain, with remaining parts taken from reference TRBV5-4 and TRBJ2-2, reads ETGVTQSPTHLIKTRGQQVTLRCSSQSGHNTVSWYQQALGQGPQFIFQYYREEENGRGNFPPRFSGLQFPNYSSELNVNALELDDSALYLCASSLDLTGANTGELFFGEGSRLTVL.

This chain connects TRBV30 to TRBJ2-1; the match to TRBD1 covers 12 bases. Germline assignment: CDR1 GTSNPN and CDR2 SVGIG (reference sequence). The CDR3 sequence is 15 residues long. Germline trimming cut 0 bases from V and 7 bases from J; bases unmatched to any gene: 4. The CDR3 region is CAWSVGTGGMNEQFF. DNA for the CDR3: TGTGCCTGGAGTGTGGGGACAGGGGGCATGAATGAGCAGTTCTTC.

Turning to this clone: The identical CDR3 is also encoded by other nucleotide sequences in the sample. CDR3 amino acids: CASSYGGAGQPQHF. The CDR3 DNA reads as TGTGCCAGCAGTTACGGGGGGGCAGGGCAGCCCCAGCATTTT. The V and J genes are TRBV6-2 or TRBV6-3 and TRBJ1-5; D might be TRBD1 (6 bases). The V end was cut by 2 bases, the J end by 7 bases, with 12 bases between. In germline, CDR1 is MNHEY, CDR2 SVGEGT. The CDR3 totals 14 residues.

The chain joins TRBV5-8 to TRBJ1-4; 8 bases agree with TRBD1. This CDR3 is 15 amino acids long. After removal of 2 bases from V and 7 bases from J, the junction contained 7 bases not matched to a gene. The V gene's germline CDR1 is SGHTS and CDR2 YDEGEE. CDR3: CASSFGPTGVEKLFF. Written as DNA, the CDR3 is TGTGCCAGCAGCTTCGGCCCGACAGGGGTTGAAAAACTGTTTTTT.

The CDR3 DNA is TGTGCCACCGCCCAAACTGAGGATACGCAGTATTTT. As protein: CATAQTEDTQYF. This chain joins TRBV10-3 and TRBJ2-3; D call uncertain. The CDR3 consists of 12 residues. Deletions cut 10 bases from V and 6 bases from J, with 14 bases between. The germline V gene has CDR1 ENHRY and CDR2 SYGVKD.

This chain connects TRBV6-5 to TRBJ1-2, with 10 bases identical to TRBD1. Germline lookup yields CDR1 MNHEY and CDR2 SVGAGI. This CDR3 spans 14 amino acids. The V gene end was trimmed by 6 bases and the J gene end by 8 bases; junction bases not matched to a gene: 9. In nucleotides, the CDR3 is TGTGCCAGCAGCACAGGCGACAGGGGGCCAGGCTACACCTTC. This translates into CASSTGDRGPGYTF.

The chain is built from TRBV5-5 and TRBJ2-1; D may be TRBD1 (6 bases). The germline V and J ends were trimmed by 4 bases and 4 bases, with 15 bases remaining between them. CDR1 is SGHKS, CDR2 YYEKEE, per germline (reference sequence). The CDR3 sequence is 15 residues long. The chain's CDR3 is CASSARDTPYNEQFF. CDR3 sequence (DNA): TGTGCCAGCAGCGCCAGGGACACGCCGTACAATGAGCAGTTCTTC.

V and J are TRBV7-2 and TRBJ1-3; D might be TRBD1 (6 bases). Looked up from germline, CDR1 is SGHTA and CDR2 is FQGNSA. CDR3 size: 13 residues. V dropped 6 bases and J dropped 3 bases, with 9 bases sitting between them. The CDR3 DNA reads TGTGCCAGCAGACAGGGTGGTGGAAACACCATATATTTT. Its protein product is CASRQGGGNTIYF.

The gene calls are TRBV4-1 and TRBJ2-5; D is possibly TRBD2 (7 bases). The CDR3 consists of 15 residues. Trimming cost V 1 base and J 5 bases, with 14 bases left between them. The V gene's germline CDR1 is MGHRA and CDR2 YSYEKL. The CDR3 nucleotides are TGCGCCAGCAGCCAAGTGGAGGGGGGGACGGAGACCCAGTACTTC. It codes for CASSQVEGGTETQYF.

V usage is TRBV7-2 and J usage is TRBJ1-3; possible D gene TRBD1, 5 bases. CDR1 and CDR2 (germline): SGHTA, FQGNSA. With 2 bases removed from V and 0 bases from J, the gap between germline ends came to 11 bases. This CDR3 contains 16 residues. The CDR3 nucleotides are TGTGCCAGCAGCTTACAGGGTCTGAGCTCTGGAAACACCATATATTTT. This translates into CASSLQGLSSGNTIYF.

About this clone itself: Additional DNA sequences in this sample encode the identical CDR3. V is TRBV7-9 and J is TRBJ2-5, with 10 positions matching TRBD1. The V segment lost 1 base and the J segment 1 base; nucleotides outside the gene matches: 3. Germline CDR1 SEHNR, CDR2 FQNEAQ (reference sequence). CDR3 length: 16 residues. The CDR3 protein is CASSLGDRGPQETQYF. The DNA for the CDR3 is TGTGCCAGCAGCTTAGGGGACAGGGGTCCCCAAGAGACCCAGTACTTC. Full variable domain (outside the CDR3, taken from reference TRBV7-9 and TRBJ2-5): DTGVSQNPRHKITKRGQNVTFRCDPISEHNRLYWYRQTLGQGPEFLTYFQNEAQLEKSRLLSDRFSAERPKGSFSTLEIQRTEQGDSAMYLCASSLGDRGPQETQYFGPGTRLLVL.

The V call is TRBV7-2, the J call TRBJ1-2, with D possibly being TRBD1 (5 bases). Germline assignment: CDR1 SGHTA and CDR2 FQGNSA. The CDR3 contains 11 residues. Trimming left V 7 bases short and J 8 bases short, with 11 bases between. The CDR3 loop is CASTNRKGYTF. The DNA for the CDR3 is TGTGCCAGCACCAACAGGAAGGGCTACACCTTC.

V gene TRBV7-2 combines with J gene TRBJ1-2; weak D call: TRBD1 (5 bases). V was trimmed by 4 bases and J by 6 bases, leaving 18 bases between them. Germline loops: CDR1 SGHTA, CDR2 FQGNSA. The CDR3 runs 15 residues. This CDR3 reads CASSSLNARVHGYTF. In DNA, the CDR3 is TGTGCCAGCAGCTCGTTGAACGCCAGGGTCCATGGCTACACCTTC.

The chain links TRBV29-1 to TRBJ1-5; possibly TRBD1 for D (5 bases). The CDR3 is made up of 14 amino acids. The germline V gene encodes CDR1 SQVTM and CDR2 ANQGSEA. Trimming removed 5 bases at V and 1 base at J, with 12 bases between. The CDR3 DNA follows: TGCAGCGTTTTGAGCGGGGGGAGCAATCAGCCCCAGCATTTT. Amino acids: CSVLSGGSNQPQHF.

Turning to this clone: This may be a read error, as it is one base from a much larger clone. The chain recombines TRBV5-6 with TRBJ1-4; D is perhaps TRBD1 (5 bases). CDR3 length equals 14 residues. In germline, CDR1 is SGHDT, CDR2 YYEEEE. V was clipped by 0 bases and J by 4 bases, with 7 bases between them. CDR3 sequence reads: CASSLGQRNEKLFF. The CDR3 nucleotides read TGTGCCAGCAGCTTGGGACAGCGTAATGAAAAACTGTTTTTT.

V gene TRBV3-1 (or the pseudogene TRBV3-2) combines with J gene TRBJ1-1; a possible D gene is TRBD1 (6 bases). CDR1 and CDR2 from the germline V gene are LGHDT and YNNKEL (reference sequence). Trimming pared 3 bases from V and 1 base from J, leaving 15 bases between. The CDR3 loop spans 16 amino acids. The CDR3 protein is CASSQPTTGENTEAFF. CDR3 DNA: TGTGCCAGCAGCCAGCCCACGACAGGAGAGAACACTGAAGCTTTCTTT.

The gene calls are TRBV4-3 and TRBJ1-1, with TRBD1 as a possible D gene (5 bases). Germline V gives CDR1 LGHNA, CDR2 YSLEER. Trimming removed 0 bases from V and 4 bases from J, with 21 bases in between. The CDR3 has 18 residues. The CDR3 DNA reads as TGCGCCAGCAGCCAAGATTGGCGACAGTCGGGCGTAGGCACTGAAGCTTTCTTT. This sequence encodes CASSQDWRQSGVGTEAFF.

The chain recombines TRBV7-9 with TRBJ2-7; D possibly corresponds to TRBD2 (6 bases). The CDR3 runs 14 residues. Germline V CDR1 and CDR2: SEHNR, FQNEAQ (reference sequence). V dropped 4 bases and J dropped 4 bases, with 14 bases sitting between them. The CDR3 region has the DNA TGTGCCAGCAGCTCCCGGGGGAGTGGGTACGAGCAGTACTTC. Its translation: CASSSRGSGYEQYF.

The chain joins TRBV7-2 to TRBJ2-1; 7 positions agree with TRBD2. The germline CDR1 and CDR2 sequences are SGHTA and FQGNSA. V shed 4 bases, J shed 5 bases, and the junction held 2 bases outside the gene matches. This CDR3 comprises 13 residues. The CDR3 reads CASSSGLNNEQFF. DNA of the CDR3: TGTGCCAGCAGCTCGGGACTAAACAATGAGCAGTTCTTC. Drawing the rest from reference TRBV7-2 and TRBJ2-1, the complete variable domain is GAGVSQSPSNKVTEKGKDVELRCDPISGHTALYWYRQSLGQGLEFLIYFQGNSAPDKSGLPSDRFSAERTGGSVSTLTIQRTQQEDSAVYLCASSSGLNNEQFFGPGTRLTVL.

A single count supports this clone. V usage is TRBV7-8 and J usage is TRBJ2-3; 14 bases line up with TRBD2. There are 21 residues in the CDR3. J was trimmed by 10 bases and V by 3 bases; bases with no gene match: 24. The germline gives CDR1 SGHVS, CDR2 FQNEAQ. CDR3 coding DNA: TGTGCCAGCAGCTTTCCACGGACTAGCGGGGGGCCCTGGGGTGGCTCCGTCGCGCAGTATTTT. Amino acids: CASSFPRTSGGPWGGSVAQYF.

The CDR3 sequence is CASGLTAGVTDTQYF. The DNA for the CDR3 is TGTGCTAGTGGTTTGACAGCGGGAGTGACAGATACGCAGTATTTT. The V call is TRBV12-5, the J call TRBJ2-3, with 8 bases that match TRBD2. V dropped 2 bases and J dropped 3; count of bases not matched to a gene: 4. The CDR3 is 15 amino acids. Germline-derived CDR1 and CDR2 are LGHNT and FRNRAP.

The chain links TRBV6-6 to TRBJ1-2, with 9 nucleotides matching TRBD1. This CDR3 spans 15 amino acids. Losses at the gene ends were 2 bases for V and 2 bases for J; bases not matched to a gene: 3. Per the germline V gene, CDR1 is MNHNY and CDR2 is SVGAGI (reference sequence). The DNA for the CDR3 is TGTGCCAGCAGTTACGCCGGGACAGGGAACTATGGCTACACCTTC. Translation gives CASSYAGTGNYGYTF.

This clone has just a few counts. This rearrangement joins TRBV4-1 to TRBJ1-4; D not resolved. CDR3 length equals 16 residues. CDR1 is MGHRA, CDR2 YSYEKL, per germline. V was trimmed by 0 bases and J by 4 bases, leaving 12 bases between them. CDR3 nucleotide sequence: TGCGCCAGCAGCCAAGATCAAGGAGATATTAATGAAAAACTGTTTTTT. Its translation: CASSQDQGDINEKLFF.